This T cell receptor beta chain was recovered during a study of TIL therapy for anti-PD-1-resistant metastatic lung cancer. Regarding the study as a whole: Infused TIL clonotypes partially replaced the baseline blood repertoire, then decayed over months.

This was the immunoSEQ v3 assay. Libraries were sequenced to around 2 million read pairs (survey) or 5-6 million (deep). Only in-frame clones appear in the TCRdb table, and some are missing; sequencing was by immunoSEQ multiplex PCR. There are tens of thousands of clones in the sample; approximately 86% occur only once, and around 5.1% lies in the top ten. Comment on this clone: Its antigen is not identified.

Germline V gene data show CDR1 as SEHNR and CDR2 as FQNEAQ (reference sequence). This CDR3 is 13 amino acids long. Trimming stripped 4 bases from V and 6 bases from J, with 12 bases between. Time point in this sample: pre-treatment sample, taken before nivolumab and TIL therapy. The material was blood, obtained at baseline. The V and J genes are TRBV7-9 and TRBJ2-5; D not resolved. This TCR was recovered from a person aged 25 to 79 with non-small cell lung cancer. The DNA for the CDR3 is TGTGCCAGCAGCTCCCTGATGGCTCAGACCCAGTACTTC. It codes for CASSSLMAQTQYF.